The clone carrying this TCR beta chain was recorded at least ten times. The sample belongs to a study of T-cell reconstitution after alpha-beta-depleted transplantation in children. Unique molecular identifiers featured in how the TCRbeta library was prepared. Each CDR3 protein is one row after TCRdb ran MiXCR on the PCR reads. The data hold hundreds of thousands of distinct CDR3 sequences, with 15% to 20% observed a single time. The V end lost 4 bases, the J end lost 5 bases, and 21 bases lay between the germline ends. The CDR3 is 16 amino acids. Germline V gene sequence: CDR1 SGHDT, CDR2 YYEEEE. This chain joins TRBV5-6 and TRBJ1-1, with D unclear. This clonotype originated in a human donor who donated a stem cell graft to a child with acute myeloid leukemia. Source: PBMCs from the stem cell graft donor, taken from the stem cell graft. Written as DNA, the CDR3 is TGTGCCAGCAGCCCTCGAACCGGGCCCCGGGTAACTGAAGCTTTCTTT. Translated, it gives CASSPRTGPRVTEAFF.